This is a list of T cell receptor beta chains from one sample in a study of regulatory T cells in long-lasting Graves disease. TCRdb recomputed calls from the multiplex PCR reads with MiXCR, one row per CDR3 protein. Among roughly 400,000 distinct CDR3 sequences listed, about a fifth were seen once. The sequencing used peripheral blood mononuclear cells (PBMCs), collected when the disease was refractory, from a patient treated with antithyroid drugs. Source of these receptors: a female donor with Graves disease. Each CDR3 is given with its conserved first and last residue. Fields, in order: CDR3 DNA, CDR3 protein, D gene, J gene, CDR3 length, clone size, V gene. The D gene is left open where the match is weak. Not every row has a clone size; where given, it reads once, few, many or a size class.

CDR3nt: TGCAGCGTTTCCCCAGGGTTCCCTGAAGCTTTCTTT; CDR3aa: CSVSPGFPEAFF; d_gene: -; j_gene: TRBJ1-1; len: 12; abundance: -; v_gene: TRBV29-1
CDR3nt: TGTGCCAGCAGCTCAGCAGGTGGGACCCAATCCTACGAGCAGTACTTC; CDR3aa: CASSSAGGTQSYEQYF; d_gene: -; j_gene: TRBJ2-7; len: 16; abundance: many; v_gene: TRBV7-9
CDR3nt: TGTGCCAGCAGCTTAGAGGCCACAATGGGGATCTACGAGCAGTACTTC; CDR3aa: CASSLEATMGIYEQYF; d_gene: -; j_gene: TRBJ2-7; len: 16; abundance: many; v_gene: TRBV11-2
CDR3nt: TGTGCCAGTAGTGGCGCCAGTGGAGGCAAAAACATTCAGTACTTC; CDR3aa: CASSGASGGKNIQYF; d_gene: -; j_gene: TRBJ2-4; len: 15; abundance: few; v_gene: TRBV19
CDR3nt: TGTGCCAGCAGTTACCGACAGGGGGCTGAAGCTTTCTTT; CDR3aa: CASSYRQGAEAFF; d_gene: TRBD1; j_gene: TRBJ1-1; len: 13; abundance: many; v_gene: TRBV6-5
CDR3nt: TGTGCCAGCAGCGCCGGGACTACCCTCGAGCAGTACTTC; CDR3aa: CASSAGTTLEQYF; d_gene: TRBD2; j_gene: TRBJ2-7; len: 13; abundance: many; v_gene: TRBV7-9
CDR3nt: TGCGCCAGCAATCAGGGGCAACCTGGGGAGACCCAGTACTTC; CDR3aa: CASNQGQPGETQYF; d_gene: -; j_gene: TRBJ2-5; len: 14; abundance: -; v_gene: TRBV5-1
CDR3nt: TGTGCCAGCAGAGGACAGGGGACTTTAGGGACTGAAGCTTTCTTT; CDR3aa: CASRGQGTLGTEAFF; d_gene: TRBD1; j_gene: TRBJ1-1; len: 15; abundance: -; v_gene: TRBV12-3/TRBV12-4
CDR3nt: TGTGCCAGCAGTGCCATGAGTAGGGTTCAGAGTCAGCCCCAGCATTTT; CDR3aa: CASSAMSRVQSQPQHF; d_gene: -; j_gene: TRBJ1-5; len: 16; abundance: few; v_gene: TRBV25-1
CDR3nt: TGTGCCAGCAGTGAAGCTGGGACAGGGGAGGATGGCTACACCTTC; CDR3aa: CASSEAGTGEDGYTF; d_gene: TRBD1; j_gene: TRBJ1-2; len: 15; abundance: -; v_gene: TRBV6-1
CDR3nt: TGTGCCACCAGCCCAGAGATGACAGGTCCTAACGGCTACACCTTC; CDR3aa: CATSPEMTGPNGYTF; d_gene: -; j_gene: TRBJ1-2; len: 15; abundance: many; v_gene: TRBV15
CDR3nt: TGTGCCAGCAGCCCCGCCCCTTATGAAAAACTGTTTTTT; CDR3aa: CASSPAPYEKLFF; d_gene: -; j_gene: TRBJ1-4; len: 13; abundance: few; v_gene: TRBV7-9
CDR3nt: TGCAGTGCTAGAGATGTTCCCCAATCACCCCTCCACTTT; CDR3aa: CSARDVPQSPLHF; d_gene: -; j_gene: TRBJ1-6; len: 13; abundance: few; v_gene: TRBV20-1
CDR3nt: TGTGCCAGCAGCTCCGGACAGAAGAATTCACCCCTCCACTTT; CDR3aa: CASSSGQKNSPLHF; d_gene: -; j_gene: TRBJ1-6; len: 14; abundance: -; v_gene: TRBV5-6
CDR3nt: TGTGCCAGCAGTGAGTTAGCGGGAGGGGCGACCGGGGAGCTGTTTTTT; CDR3aa: CASSELAGGATGELFF; d_gene: TRBD2; j_gene: TRBJ2-2; len: 16; abundance: many; v_gene: TRBV6-1
CDR3nt: TGTGCCAGCAGTTTCTCAGCTAGCGGCTACGAGCAGTACTTC; CDR3aa: CASSFSASGYEQYF; d_gene: TRBD2; j_gene: TRBJ2-7; len: 14; abundance: many; v_gene: TRBV12-3/TRBV12-4
CDR3nt: TGTGCCAGCAGTTGGTCCGGGACAGGGCACACCAGTCGGGAATTC; CDR3aa: CASSWSGTGHTSREF; d_gene: TRBD1; j_gene: TRBJ2-7; len: 15; abundance: few; v_gene: TRBV28
CDR3nt: TGTGCCAGCAGTTACGCCGTACGGTACGAGCAGTACTTC; CDR3aa: CASSYAVRYEQYF; d_gene: -; j_gene: TRBJ2-7; len: 13; abundance: many; v_gene: TRBV27
CDR3nt: TGTGCCAGCAAAAAGGGACATAAGTGGGAAGAGACCCAGTACTTC; CDR3aa: CASKKGHKWEETQYF; d_gene: -; j_gene: TRBJ2-5; len: 15; abundance: -; v_gene: TRBV6-1
CDR3nt: TGTGCCATCAGCCCCCGGACAGGACTGAACACTGAAGCTTTCTTT; CDR3aa: CAISPRTGLNTEAFF; d_gene: TRBD1; j_gene: TRBJ1-1; len: 15; abundance: many; v_gene: TRBV10-3
CDR3nt: TGTGCCTGGAGTGGTCGGAGCGCTGAAAAACTGTTTTTT; CDR3aa: CAWSGRSAEKLFF; d_gene: -; j_gene: TRBJ1-4; len: 13; abundance: many; v_gene: TRBV30
CDR3nt: TGTGCCAGCAGTCCGCCGGACTCGAGGGTCCAAGAGACCCAGTACTTC; CDR3aa: CASSPPDSRVQETQYF; d_gene: -; j_gene: TRBJ2-5; len: 16; abundance: many; v_gene: TRBV28
CDR3nt: TGTGCCAGCAGCTTAGCCACGGACAGGGGCACAGATACGCAGTATTTT; CDR3aa: CASSLATDRGTDTQYF; d_gene: TRBD1; j_gene: TRBJ2-3; len: 16; abundance: -; v_gene: TRBV7-2
CDR3nt: TGTGCCAGCAGTCGACCGGGGGCCCTAGGCAACGAGCAGTACTTC; CDR3aa: CASSRPGALGNEQYF; d_gene: -; j_gene: TRBJ2-7; len: 15; abundance: many; v_gene: TRBV6-2/TRBV6-3
CDR3nt: TGTGCCAGCAGCTTGGATTTCAAGGGGACAGGGGGACAGCCCCAGCATTTT; CDR3aa: CASSLDFKGTGGQPQHF; d_gene: TRBD1; j_gene: TRBJ1-5; len: 17; abundance: -; v_gene: TRBV5-8
CDR3nt: TGTGCCAGTAGTATCGCTGGACAGGGGAACGAGCAGTACTTC; CDR3aa: CASSIAGQGNEQYF; d_gene: TRBD1; j_gene: TRBJ2-7; len: 14; abundance: -; v_gene: TRBV19
CDR3nt: TGTGCCAGCAGTTACGGGGTCATCGCCACAGATACGCAGTATTTT; CDR3aa: CASSYGVIATDTQYF; d_gene: -; j_gene: TRBJ2-3; len: 15; abundance: -; v_gene: TRBV6-2/TRBV6-3
CDR3nt: TGTGCCAGCACCCGGACAGGGGGAAGGTTCTCGGGGAATTCACCCCTCCACTTT; CDR3aa: CASTRTGGRFSGNSPLHF; d_gene: TRBD1; j_gene: TRBJ1-6; len: 18; abundance: -; v_gene: TRBV5-4
CDR3nt: TGTGCCAGCAGTATAGGACTAGCGGGGACGCAAGAGACCCAGTACTTC; CDR3aa: CASSIGLAGTQETQYF; d_gene: TRBD2; j_gene: TRBJ2-5; len: 16; abundance: few; v_gene: TRBV7-3
CDR3nt: TGTGCCTGGAGTACGCCTGGGGGTTTCAGAAAACTGTTTTTT; CDR3aa: CAWSTPGGFRKLFF; d_gene: -; j_gene: TRBJ1-4; len: 14; abundance: few; v_gene: TRBV30
CDR3nt: TGTGCCTCACTCCGGGACAGGGGAGGCTACACCTTC; CDR3aa: CASLRDRGGYTF; d_gene: TRBD1; j_gene: TRBJ1-2; len: 12; abundance: many; v_gene: TRBV30
CDR3nt: TGTGCCAGCAGTTCCAAGCGGAACACTGAAGCTTTCTTT; CDR3aa: CASSSKRNTEAFF; d_gene: -; j_gene: TRBJ1-1; len: 13; abundance: -; v_gene: TRBV6-2/TRBV6-3
CDR3nt: TGTGCCAGCAGCGTTACTAGCGGGAGTATCCACGAGCAGTACTTC; CDR3aa: CASSVTSGSIHEQYF; d_gene: TRBD2; j_gene: TRBJ2-7; len: 15; abundance: many; v_gene: TRBV11-2
CDR3nt: TGTGCCAGCAGCTTTCGGCCGCAGGGCCTGAACACTGAAGCTTTCTTT; CDR3aa: CASSFRPQGLNTEAFF; d_gene: -; j_gene: TRBJ1-1; len: 16; abundance: many; v_gene: TRBV11-2
CDR3nt: TGTGCCAGCAGCTTATTTGCGACTATCCACACCGGGGAGCTGTTTTTT; CDR3aa: CASSLFATIHTGELFF; d_gene: -; j_gene: TRBJ2-2; len: 16; abundance: many; v_gene: TRBV7-2
CDR3nt: TGTGCCAGCAGCTTAGGCCTATCGGGGGGCGCGCTGGATGGCTACACCTTC; CDR3aa: CASSLGLSGGALDGYTF; d_gene: -; j_gene: TRBJ1-2; len: 17; abundance: -; v_gene: TRBV13
CDR3nt: TGTGCCAGTAGTCTGGGGGCTTATGATGAAGCTTTCTTT; CDR3aa: CASSLGAYDEAFF; d_gene: -; j_gene: TRBJ1-1; len: 13; abundance: -; v_gene: TRBV19
CDR3nt: TGTGCCAGCAGCCCTCTCAGCGGGAGTCCCGGGGAGCTGTTTTTT; CDR3aa: CASSPLSGSPGELFF; d_gene: TRBD2; j_gene: TRBJ2-2; len: 15; abundance: -; v_gene: TRBV6-1
CDR3nt: TGCGCCAGCAGCCAAGATGGGACGGCCTTCAATCAGCCCCAGCATTTT; CDR3aa: CASSQDGTAFNQPQHF; d_gene: -; j_gene: TRBJ1-5; len: 16; abundance: -; v_gene: TRBV4-1
CDR3nt: TGCAGCGTTGTTTCCGGTTTCGACGAGCAGTACTTC; CDR3aa: CSVVSGFDEQYF; d_gene: -; j_gene: TRBJ2-7; len: 12; abundance: many; v_gene: TRBV29-1
CDR3nt: TGTGCCAGCAGCCCCGGAGGGACCCGAGGGAGATCACCCCTCCACTTT; CDR3aa: CASSPGGTRGRSPLHF; d_gene: -; j_gene: TRBJ1-6; len: 16; abundance: many; v_gene: TRBV12-3/TRBV12-4
CDR3nt: TGCGCCAGCAGCTTCCTAACGGGGGGATACGGGACAGGGCGTTCACCCCTCCACTTT; CDR3aa: CASSFLTGGYGTGRSPLHF; d_gene: TRBD1; j_gene: TRBJ1-6; len: 19; abundance: -; v_gene: TRBV4-1
CDR3nt: TGTGCCTGGAGTTCGTCCCGGGACATGTCTGCGGAAAAACTGTTTTTT; CDR3aa: CAWSSSRDMSAEKLFF; d_gene: -; j_gene: TRBJ1-4; len: 16; abundance: -; v_gene: TRBV30
CDR3nt: TGTGCCAGCAGTCAGGTTGGGTCTGGGGCCAACGTCCTGACTTTC; CDR3aa: CASSQVGSGANVLTF; d_gene: -; j_gene: TRBJ2-6; len: 15; abundance: many; v_gene: TRBV2
CDR3nt: TGTGCCAGTAGCGGGCTAGCGGGTAGAACACAAAACATTCAGTACTTC; CDR3aa: CASSGLAGRTQNIQYF; d_gene: TRBD2; j_gene: TRBJ2-4; len: 16; abundance: -; v_gene: TRBV19
CDR3nt: TGTGCCAGCAGCTCGACTAGCGGGTATCACGAGCAGTACTTC; CDR3aa: CASSSTSGYHEQYF; d_gene: TRBD2; j_gene: TRBJ2-7; len: 14; abundance: few; v_gene: TRBV7-9
CDR3nt: TGTGCCAGCGGACAGGAGACGAGTGAAGCTTTCTTT; CDR3aa: CASGQETSEAFF; d_gene: TRBD1; j_gene: TRBJ1-1; len: 12; abundance: many; v_gene: TRBV2
CDR3nt: TGTGCCAGCAGCCCACGCGCGGGACTAGCGGCGAACACCGGGGAGCTGTTTTTT; CDR3aa: CASSPRAGLAANTGELFF; d_gene: TRBD2; j_gene: TRBJ2-2; len: 18; abundance: few; v_gene: TRBV11-2
CDR3nt: TGTGCCAGCAGTTCCCTACAGGGATTGGCCTACGAGCAGTACTTC; CDR3aa: CASSSLQGLAYEQYF; d_gene: -; j_gene: TRBJ2-7; len: 15; abundance: few; v_gene: TRBV6-5
CDR3nt: TGTGCCAGCAACTCCGAGGGAGGGACGGGCGAGCAGTACTTC; CDR3aa: CASNSEGGTGEQYF; d_gene: TRBD2; j_gene: TRBJ2-7; len: 14; abundance: many; v_gene: TRBV12-3/TRBV12-4
CDR3nt: TGTGCCAGCAGTCCCGGACTAGCCGGTGGAGAGACCCAGTACTTC; CDR3aa: CASSPGLAGGETQYF; d_gene: TRBD2; j_gene: TRBJ2-5; len: 15; abundance: many; v_gene: TRBV7-2
CDR3nt: TGTGCCAGCAGGAAAGGGGGACCTAATGAAAAACTGTTTTTT; CDR3aa: CASRKGGPNEKLFF; d_gene: -; j_gene: TRBJ1-4; len: 14; abundance: many; v_gene: TRBV2
CDR3nt: TGTGCCAGCAGCTTAGACGATCCGTACGAGCAGTACTTC; CDR3aa: CASSLDDPYEQYF; d_gene: -; j_gene: TRBJ2-7; len: 13; abundance: -; v_gene: TRBV7-9
CDR3nt: TGTGCCATCTCAGAAGACAGGGTGAATGAAAAACTGTTTTTT; CDR3aa: CAISEDRVNEKLFF; d_gene: TRBD1; j_gene: TRBJ1-4; len: 14; abundance: few; v_gene: TRBV10-3